The T cell receptor (beta chain) under discussion was sequenced for a study of early T cells in non-severe SARS-CoV-2 infection. Study observations and caveats: The study's VDJdb matching favored anti-spike CD8 responses and missed private and CD4 specificities.

This CDR3 region has 14 residues. J lost 5 bases, V lost 4 bases, and 3 bases had no gene match. Germline lookup yields CDR1 MNHEY and CDR2 SVGEGT. One entry per CDR3 protein results from TCRdb running MiXCR on the 5' RACE reads. The table lists about 15,000 distinct CDR3 sequences, over 5.5% of them singletons. This clonotype was detected only a few times. The antigen is unknown. V usage is TRBV6-2 or TRBV6-3 and J usage is TRBJ1-5; 9 positions agree with TRBD1. The sequenced sample was whole blood, obtained at baseline. This TCR came from an adult who was a healthcare worker with PCR-confirmed SARS-CoV-2 infection or an uninfected control (not recorded which). Here the CDR3 DNA reads TGTGCCAGCAGTTTGACAGGGGGTCATCAGCCCCAGCATTTT. This gives the protein CASSLTGGHQPQHF.